The next 11 T cell receptor beta chains were all read from a single sample in a study of cytomegalovirus exposure and HLA in healthy donors. PCR employed 60 Vbeta and 13 Jbeta primers. Assay used: immunoSEQ multiplex PCR; TCRdb lists only in-frame clones, some missing. The profile shows some 190,000 clones, 85% of them singletons. Sequencing input: PBMCs. These receptors all come from a boy between 2 and 10 years old in good health and CMV-seronegative.

The DNA of the CDR3 is TGTGCCAGCAGTAGAGAGGGGACAGGGGCTCATAAGCAGTTCTTC. Its translation: CASSREGTGAHKQFF. V usage is TRBV6-1 and J usage is TRBJ2-1; 10 nucleotides match TRBD1. Germline-derived CDR1 and CDR2 are MNHNS and SASEGT. Unmatched junction bases numbered 12, after V lost 5 bases and J lost 11 bases. The CDR3 is made up of 15 amino acids.

V gene TRBV11-3 combines with J gene TRBJ1-2, with TRBD1 identical over 7 bases. Germline assignment: CDR1 SGHNT and CDR2 YENEEA. The CDR3 contains 17 residues. V lost 7 bases, J lost 1 base, and 15 bases stayed unmatched. The CDR3 loop is CASIPPQRQGGNYGYTF. The CDR3 nucleotides are TGTGCCAGCATACCCCCCCAACGACAGGGAGGTAACTATGGCTACACCTTC.

J is TRBJ2-3 and V is TRBV7-3, with 8 nucleotides matching TRBD1. V shed 3 bases, J shed 1 base, and the junction held 6 bases outside the gene matches. This CDR3 has 16 amino acids. Germline V gene lookup returns CDR1 SGHTA and CDR2 FQGTGA. As DNA, the CDR3 is TGTGCCAGCAGCTTGACCTACAGGGGGTGCACAGATACGCAGTATTTT. It translates to CASSLTYRGCTDTQYF.

The chain has TRBV7-9 and TRBJ2-1; D not resolved. Germline CDR1 reads SEHNR; CDR2 reads FQNEAQ (reference sequence). This CDR3 has 12 amino acids. Trimming cost V 5 bases and J 6 bases, with 8 bases left between them. The CDR3 protein is CASSRIGNEQFF. The CDR3 coding sequence is TGTGCCAGCAGCCGCATCGGCAATGAGCAGTTCTTC.

The V and J genes are TRBV5-6 and TRBJ2-5; D may be TRBD2 (6 bases). CDR3 length equals 19 residues. V was trimmed by 0 bases and J by 4 bases, leaving 25 bases between them. The germline CDR1 and CDR2 sequences are SGHDT and YYEEEE. The CDR3 DNA is TGTGCCAGCAGCTTGGGGATTATGGGGGGTGGAATGAAAAGAGAGACCCAGTACTTC. As protein: CASSLGIMGGGMKRETQYF.

The chain links TRBV5-1 to TRBJ2-5; TRBD2 matches at 10 bases. From germline, CDR1 is SGHRS and CDR2 YFSETQ. The CDR3 runs to 16 residues. V lost 3 bases and J lost 0; bases outside the gene matches: 5. The CDR3 loop reads CASSYTTSGYQETQYF. The CDR3 bases are TGCGCCAGCAGCTACACGACTAGCGGGTACCAAGAGACCCAGTACTTC.

The gene calls are TRBV7-9 and TRBJ2-5; D might be TRBD1 (6 bases). This CDR3 spans 14 amino acids. V was cut by 7 bases and J by 7 bases, with 19 bases left in between. In germline, CDR1 is SEHNR, CDR2 FQNEAQ (reference sequence). The CDR3 coding sequence is TGTGCCAGCACCCCGGACAGTTCGTGGGGGACCCAGTACTTC. Protein sequence: CASTPDSSWGTQYF.

V and J are TRBV6-1 and TRBJ1-1, with D perhaps matching TRBD1 (5 bases). Germline loops: CDR1 MNHNS, CDR2 SASEGT. Deletions cut 3 bases from V and 8 bases from J, with 16 bases between. CDR3 length equals 14 residues. The CDR3 nucleotides read TGTGCCAGCAGTGAGGGGACTGAGCTAATGGAAGCTTTCTTT. This translates into CASSEGTELMEAFF.

V gene TRBV28 combines with J gene TRBJ2-7, with D maybe TRBD2 (6 bases). Germline loops: CDR1 MDHEN, CDR2 SYDVKM. The CDR3 is made up of 16 amino acids. CDR3 nucleotides: TGTGCTCACAAAACCCCCGGGACTCCCACCCGCTACGAGCAGTACTTC. It codes for CAHKTPGTPTRYEQYF.

In its sample, this clone was seen a few times. The chain employs TRBV15 and TRBJ2-3; D is unresolved. The V end lost 4 bases, the J end lost 5 bases, and 7 bases lay between the germline ends. The germline gives CDR1 LNHNV, CDR2 YYDKDF (reference sequence). The CDR3 consists of 12 residues. CDR3 loop: CATSKTQDTQYF. CDR3 DNA sequence: TGTGCCACCAGCAAGACACAAGATACGCAGTATTTT.

The chain joins TRBV6-5 to TRBJ1-2; D is uncertain. The germline V gene encodes CDR1 MNHEY and CDR2 SVGAGI. The V gene lost 0 bases and the J gene lost 8 bases, with 16 bases spanning the gap. CDR3 length equals 15 residues. The CDR3 is CASSYSRAAIEGYTF. The CDR3 coding sequence is TGTGCCAGCAGTTACTCGCGGGCAGCAATAGAGGGCTACACCTTC.